These 9 T cell receptor beta chains came from one sample sequenced in a study of shared clonotypes between healthy human individuals. Generated by immunoSEQ multiplex PCR, the TCRdb table keeps only in-frame clones and is missing some. The sample records more than 400,000 clones, 70% to 80% being singletons. Material for sequencing was PBMCs. The receptors were gathered from a middle-aged woman in good health. Some clones in this sample may be carry-over from other donors' samples.

The rearrangement uses TRBV5-5 and TRBJ2-7; D may be TRBD2 (6 bases). The CDR3 runs 13 residues. Trimming left V 8 bases short and J 7 bases short, with 19 bases between. The V gene's germline CDR1 is SGHKS and CDR2 YYEKEE (reference sequence). The CDR3: CASSGLPGREQYF. The CDR3, as DNA: TGTGCCAGTTCGGGATTGCCGGGGAGGGAGCAGTACTTC.

The V call is TRBV2, the J call TRBJ2-3, with 8 bases fitting TRBD2. The germline V gene has CDR1 SNHLY and CDR2 FYNNEI. V was clipped by 1 base and J by 2 bases; unmatched bases: 5. The CDR3 contains 16 residues. In DNA, the CDR3 is TGTGCCAGCAGTGAAGGACGGCGGGGGGCCACAGATACGCAGTATTTT. This translates into CASSEGRRGATDTQYF. Full variable domain (outside the CDR3, taken from reference TRBV2 and TRBJ2-3): EPEVTQTPSHQVTQMGQEVILRCVPISNHLYFYWYRQILGQKVEFLVSFYNNEISEKSEIFDDQFSVERPDGSNFTLKIRSTKLEDSAMYFCASSEGRRGATDTQYFGPGTRLTVL.

This chain connects TRBV25-1 to TRBJ1-4; no clear D gene. The germline gives CDR1 MGHDK, CDR2 SYGVNS. This CDR3 spans 14 amino acids. V was pared by 3 bases and J by 5 bases, with 10 bases between. The DNA of the CDR3 is TGTGCCAGCAGTGATCGGGAGACGAATGAAAAACTGTTTTTT. Translation: CASSDRETNEKLFF.

The chain carries TRBV7-3 and TRBJ1-1; possibly TRBD1 for D (6 bases). The CDR3 totals 13 residues. V was shortened by 1 base and J by 8 bases, with 11 bases between the two germline ends. CDR1 and CDR2 from the germline V gene are SGHTA and FQGTGA. CDR3 sequence (DNA): TGTGCCAGCAGCTTAAACCCCAGGGGCGAAGCTTTCTTT. Its translation is CASSLNPRGEAFF. The full variable domain, in which reference TRBV7-3 and TRBJ1-1 provide the parts outside the CDR3, is GAGVSQTPSNKVTEKGKYVELRCDPISGHTALYWYRQSLGQGPEFLIYFQGTGAADDSGLPNDRFFAVRPEGSVSTLKIQRTERGDSAVYLCASSLNPRGEAFFGQGTRLTVV.

The rearrangement joins TRBV6-5 to TRBJ2-1; possible D gene TRBD2, 5 bases. Trimming took off 3 bases at V and 0 bases at J, with 9 bases between the two ends. CDR1 MNHEY and CDR2 SVGAGI come from the germline V gene. This CDR3 region has 15 residues. Here the CDR3 reads CASSYEGSSYNEQFF. Here the CDR3 DNA reads TGTGCCAGCAGTTATGAAGGGAGCTCCTACAATGAGCAGTTCTTC.

The J gene is TRBJ2-1, the V gene TRBV30, with 10 bases aligning to TRBD2. V was clipped by 2 bases and J by 5 bases; unmatched bases: 24. This CDR3 has 21 residues. The germline V gene has CDR1 GTSNPN and CDR2 SVGIG (reference sequence). CDR3 bases: TGTGCCTGGAGTAGAGGGGTGTCCGGGACTAGCGTTTCATACTTTAACAATGAGCAGTTCTTC. Protein sequence: CAWSRGVSGTSVSYFNNEQFF. The entire variable domain, with the rest obtained from reference TRBV30 and TRBJ2-1, is as follows: SQTIHQWPATLVQPVGSPLSLECTVEGTSNPNLYWYRQAAGRGLQLLFYSVGIGQISSEVPQNLSASRPQDRQFILSSKKLLLSDSGFYLCAWSRGVSGTSVSYFNNEQFFGPGTRLTVL.

The genes are TRBV14 and TRBJ2-5; 7 nucleotides match TRBD1. Germline V lookup: CDR1 SGHDN, CDR2 FVKESK. The CDR3 length is 15 residues. The V and J ends lost 4 bases and 2 bases, in that order; junction bases with no gene match: 7. In DNA, the CDR3 is TGTGCCAGCAGCCCCTCCCGACAGGGACAAGAGACCCAGTACTTC. The encoded protein is CASSPSRQGQETQYF.

The gene calls are TRBV28 and TRBJ2-1; D is perhaps TRBD2 (6 bases). This CDR3 has 19 amino acids. Trimming shortened V by 3 bases and J by 1 base, and 22 bases separated the two germline ends. Germline CDR1 reads MDHEN; CDR2 reads SYDVKM. The DNA for the CDR3 is TGTGCCAGCAGTTTCCCCATTTCACTCATAGCGGAGTCCTACAATGAGCAGTTCTTC. It encodes CASSFPISLIAESYNEQFF. The whole variable domain, filled in from reference TRBV28 and TRBJ2-1, reads DVKVTQSSRYLVKRTGEKVFLECVQDMDHENMFWYRQDPGLGLRLIYFSYDVKMKEKGDIPEGYSVSREKKERFSLILESASTNQTSMYLCASSFPISLIAESYNEQFFGPGTRLTVL.

The genes are TRBV7-9 and TRBJ2-7, with 9 bases matching TRBD2. Germline V gene sequence: CDR1 SEHNR, CDR2 FQNEAQ (reference sequence). Germline trimming cut 4 bases from V and 0 bases from J; bases unmatched to any gene: 10. The CDR3 has 17 residues. CDR3 sequence: CASSSTSISGSSYEQYF. The CDR3 coding sequence is TGTGCCAGCAGCTCGACCTCCATTAGCGGGAGCTCCTACGAGCAGTACTTC.